This TCR beta chain was retrieved from a study of T cell changes during pregnancy in multiple sclerosis (dated by TCRdb to the late 2010s). Study-wide context: The study looked at changes in the T cell repertoire across pregnancy in women with multiple sclerosis.

There are 16 amino acids in the CDR3, from cysteine to phenylalanine inclusive. Just CDR3 DNA is preserved here, 48 bases in frame from base 1. CDR1 and CDR2, per the germline V gene (reference sequence), are PRHDT and FYEKMQ. Here V drops 2 bases and J drops 10 bases, and the junction holds 10 bases not matched to any gene. This clone occurred once. Its specific antigen is unknown. Per-nucleotide qualities are absent, and no much larger clonotype sits a single base away. Library preparation was by the immunoSEQ multiplex PCR assay. This is the immuneACCESS table as TCRdb keeps it, with only in-frame sequences that have V and J called. A part of the clones is gone; compared with another copy, unresolved V genes explain less than half, and the rest is unexplained. The sample records about 98,000 clones, around 90% of which are singletons. The ten largest clones represent less than 2.5% of the sample.

The source of this sequence is a female donor in good health, enrolled as a control in a pregnancy study. Rearrangement joined TRBV13 to TRBJ2-1; the junction holds 11 bases that match TRBD2. The sequenced sample was peripheral blood, obtained after pregnancy. For the CDR3, the sequence is CASSLLTGTSGGEQFF. In nucleotides, the sequence is TGTGCCAGCAGCTTATTAACCGGGACTAGCGGAGGCGAGCAGTTCTTC.